The T cell receptor (beta chain) under discussion was sequenced for a study of CXCR3-negative and CXCR3-positive naive CD8 T cells. Study conclusions and caveats: TRB CDR3 hydrophobicity was greater in CXCR3-positive naive cells than in CXCR3-negative naive cells.

To note about this clonotype: Antigen: not known.

The TRB libraries of cDNA were built by UMI-labeled 5' RACE. TCRdb reprocessed the 5' RACE reads, with one entry per CDR3 protein and no DNA. In all, the sample yields around 50,000 distinct CDR3 sequences. This CDR3 is built from 15 residues. The chain joins TRBV12-3 or TRBV12-4 to TRBJ2-1. This receptor was identified in a human donor in good health. Some clones in this sample may be carry-over from other donors' samples. Input material: naive CXCR3- CD8+ T cells from blood. Subset in this sample: CD45RO-CCR7+CD27+CD95- naive CD8+ T cells lacking CXCR3 (TNR3-). The chain's CDR3 is CASSFISRVPNEQFF.